This TCR beta chain was sequenced in a study of blood T cells in healthy people across ages. A second PCR, run for about 6 to 12 cycles, used a sample-barcoded 5' primer plus a J-beta primer mix. TCRdb re-analysed the 5' RACE reads in MiXCR, keeping a single row per CDR3 protein. The sample lists about 640,000 distinct CDR3 sequences, approximately 50% occurring once. Each sample yielded at least 6 million isolated PBMCs. Germline lookup yields CDR1 SGDLS and CDR2 YYNGEE. V gave up 1 base and J gave up 5 bases, with 15 bases separating them. This CDR3 comprises 15 residues. The sample was blood. The rearrangement joins TRBV9 to TRBJ1-1; the D is unclear. The receptor was derived from a man aged 55 to 70 in good health. The CDR3 region is CASSVTGQKRTEAFF. The CDR3 DNA reads as TGTGCCAGCAGCGTAACCGGGCAAAAGAGGACTGAAGCTTTCTTT.